The T cell receptor beta chain under discussion was sequenced for a study of cytomegalovirus exposure and HLA in healthy donors. Primers: 60 Vbeta forward and 13 Jbeta reverse. The data were produced by immunoSEQ multiplex PCR, yet TCRdb's version contains in-frame clones alone and is incomplete. This table holds about 140,000 clones, 77% found once. Germline CDR1 is SGDLS and CDR2 is YYNGEE. The CDR3 length is 15 residues. J gave up 1 base and V 3 bases, and 7 bases lay outside the gene matches. Sequences were obtained from PBMCs. This TCR derives from a female donor in good health and CMV-seronegative. The chain carries TRBV9 and TRBJ2-7, with TRBD2 matching over 7 bases. The CDR3 sequence is CASSASRGGSYEQYF. The CDR3 DNA sequence: TGTGCCAGCAGCGCCTCGCGGGGAGGGTCCTACGAGCAGTACTTC.